This T cell receptor (beta chain) emerged from a study of blood T cells in healthy people across ages. Notes on the study in general: Among long-lived donors, naive CD4+ cells were more numerous and diversity higher than in aged donors.

The donors, healthy Caucasians from Russia, were aged roughly 6 to 100. Isolation recovered at least 6 million PBMCs from every sample. The CDR3 is 13 residues long. CDR1 is DFQATT and CDR2 is SNEGSKA in the germline V gene (reference sequence). V was trimmed by 7 bases and J by 2 bases, leaving 15 bases between them. For this clonotype: Its target is not known.

A second PCR of about 7 to 12 cycles used a sample-barcoded 5' primer and a J-beta primer mix. Each CDR3 protein gets one entry after TCRdb re-called the 5' RACE reads with MiXCR. The sample yields more than 1.4 million distinct CDR3 sequences, roughly 40% seen once. Specimen: blood. This clonotype was sampled from a woman between 18 and 29 years old in good health. V and J are TRBV20-1 and TRBJ2-7; a weak D match, TRBD1 (7 bases). This chain's CDR3 is CSVRGAFPYEQYF. Written as DNA, the CDR3 is TGCAGTGTCAGGGGGGCGTTTCCCTACGAGCAGTACTTC.